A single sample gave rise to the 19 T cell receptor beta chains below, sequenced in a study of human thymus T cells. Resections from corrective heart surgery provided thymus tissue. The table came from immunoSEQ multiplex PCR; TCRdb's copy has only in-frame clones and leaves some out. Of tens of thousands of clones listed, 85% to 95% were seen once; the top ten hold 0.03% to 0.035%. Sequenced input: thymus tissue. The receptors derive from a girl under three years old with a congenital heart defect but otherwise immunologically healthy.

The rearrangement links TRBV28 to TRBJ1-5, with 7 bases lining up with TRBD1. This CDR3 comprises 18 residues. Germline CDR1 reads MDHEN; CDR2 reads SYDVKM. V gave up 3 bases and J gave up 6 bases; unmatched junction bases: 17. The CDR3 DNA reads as TGTGCCAGCAGTTTGCAAGGAGTCTGGAGACAGGGTTGTCAGCCCCAGCATTTT. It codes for CASSLQGVWRQGCQPQHF.

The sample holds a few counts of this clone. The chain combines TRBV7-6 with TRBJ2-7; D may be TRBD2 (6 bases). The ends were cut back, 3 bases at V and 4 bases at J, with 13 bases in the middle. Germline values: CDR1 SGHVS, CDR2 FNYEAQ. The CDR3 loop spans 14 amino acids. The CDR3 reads CASSLGLPFYEQYF. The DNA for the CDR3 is TGTGCCAGCAGCTTGGGACTTCCTTTTTACGAGCAGTACTTC.

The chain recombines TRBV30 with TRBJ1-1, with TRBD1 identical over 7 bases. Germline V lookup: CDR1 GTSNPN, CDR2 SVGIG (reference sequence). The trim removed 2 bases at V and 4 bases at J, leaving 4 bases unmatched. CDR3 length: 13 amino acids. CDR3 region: CAWSPTGSTEAFF. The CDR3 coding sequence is TGTGCCTGGAGTCCGACAGGGAGCACTGAAGCTTTCTTT.

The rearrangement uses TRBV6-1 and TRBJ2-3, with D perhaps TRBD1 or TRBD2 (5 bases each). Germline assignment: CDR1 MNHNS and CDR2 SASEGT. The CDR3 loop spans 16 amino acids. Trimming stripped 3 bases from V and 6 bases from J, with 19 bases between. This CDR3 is CASSDRDPAPLDTQYF. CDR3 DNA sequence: TGTGCCAGCAGTGACCGGGACCCCGCCCCATTGGATACGCAGTATTTT.

In DNA, the CDR3 is TGTGCCAGCAGTGTGGAACAGGTCTACGAGCAGTACTTC. Its protein product is CASSVEQVYEQYF. The chain joins TRBV2 to TRBJ2-7; maybe TRBD1 (5 bases). The CDR3 consists of 13 residues. The germline gives CDR1 SNHLY, CDR2 FYNNEI. V was shortened by 4 bases and J by 3 bases, with 10 bases between the two germline ends.

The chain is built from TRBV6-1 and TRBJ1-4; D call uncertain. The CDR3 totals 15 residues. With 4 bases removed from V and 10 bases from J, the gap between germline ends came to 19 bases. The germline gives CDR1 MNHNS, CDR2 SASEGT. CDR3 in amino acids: CASSGRLLYNLKLFF. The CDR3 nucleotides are TGTGCCAGCAGTGGTCGGCTTCTATATAACCTAAAACTGTTTTTT.

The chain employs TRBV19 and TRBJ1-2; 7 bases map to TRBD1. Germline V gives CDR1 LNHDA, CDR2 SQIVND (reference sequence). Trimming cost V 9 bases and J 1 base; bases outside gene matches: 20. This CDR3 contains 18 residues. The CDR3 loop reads CASTTTTVGQVYNYGYTF. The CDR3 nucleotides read TGTGCCAGCACCACTACAACCGTTGGACAGGTCTATAACTATGGCTACACCTTC. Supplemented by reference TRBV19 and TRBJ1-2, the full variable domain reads DGGITQSPKYLFRKEGQNVTLSCEQNLNHDAMYWYRQDPGQGLRLIYYSQIVNDFQKGDIAEGYSVSREKKESFPLTVTSAQKNPTAFYLCASTTTTVGQVYNYGYTFGSGTRLTVV.

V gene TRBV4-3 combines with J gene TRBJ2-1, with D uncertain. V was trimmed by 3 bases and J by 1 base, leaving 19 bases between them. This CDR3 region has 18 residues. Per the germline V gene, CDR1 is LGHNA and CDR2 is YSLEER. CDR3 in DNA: TGCGCCAGCAGCCATGACCCTCCGCCCTTGTCGTCCTACAATGAGCAGTTCTTC. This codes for CASSHDPPPLSSYNEQFF.

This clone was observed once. CDR3 protein: CASSIGSRNTEAFF. DNA for the CDR3: TGTGCCAGTAGTATCGGCAGTAGGAACACTGAAGCTTTCTTT. The V and J genes are TRBV19 and TRBJ1-1; D is unclear. The ends were cut back, 3 bases at V and 1 base at J, with 9 bases in the middle. CDR3 size: 14 residues. CDR1 and CDR2 from the germline V gene are LNHDA and SQIVND (reference sequence).

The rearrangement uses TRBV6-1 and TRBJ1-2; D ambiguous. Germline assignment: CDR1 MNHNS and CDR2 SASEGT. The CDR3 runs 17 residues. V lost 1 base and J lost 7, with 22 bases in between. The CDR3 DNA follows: TGTGCCAGCAGTGAAGGGCGCGTGAGTGCCTGTAAGTGTGGCTACACCTTC. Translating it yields CASSEGRVSACKCGYTF.

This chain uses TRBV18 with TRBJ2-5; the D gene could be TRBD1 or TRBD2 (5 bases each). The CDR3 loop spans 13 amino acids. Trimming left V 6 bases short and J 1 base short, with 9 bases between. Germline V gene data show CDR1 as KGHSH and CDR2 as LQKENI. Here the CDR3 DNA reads TGTGCCAGCTCTCGGGACCTCCAAGAGACCCAGTACTTC. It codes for CASSRDLQETQYF.

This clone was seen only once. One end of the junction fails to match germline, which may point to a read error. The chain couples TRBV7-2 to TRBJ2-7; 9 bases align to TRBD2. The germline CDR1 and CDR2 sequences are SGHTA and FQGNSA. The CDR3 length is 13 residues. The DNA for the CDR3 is TGTGCCAGCAGCGTAGCGGGAGCCTACGAGCAGTACTTC. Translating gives CASSVAGAYEQYF.

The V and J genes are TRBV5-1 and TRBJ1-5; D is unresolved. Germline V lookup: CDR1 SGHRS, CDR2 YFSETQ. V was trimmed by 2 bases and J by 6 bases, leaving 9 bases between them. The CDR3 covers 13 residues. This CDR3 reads CASSFSPGQPQHF. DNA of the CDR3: TGCGCCAGCAGCTTCAGCCCGGGTCAGCCCCAGCATTTT.

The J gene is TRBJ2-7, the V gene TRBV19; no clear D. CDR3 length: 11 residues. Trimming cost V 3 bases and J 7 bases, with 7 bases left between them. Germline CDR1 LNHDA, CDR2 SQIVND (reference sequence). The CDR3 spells CASSIEEEQYF. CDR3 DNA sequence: TGTGCCAGTAGTATTGAAGAAGAGCAGTACTTC.

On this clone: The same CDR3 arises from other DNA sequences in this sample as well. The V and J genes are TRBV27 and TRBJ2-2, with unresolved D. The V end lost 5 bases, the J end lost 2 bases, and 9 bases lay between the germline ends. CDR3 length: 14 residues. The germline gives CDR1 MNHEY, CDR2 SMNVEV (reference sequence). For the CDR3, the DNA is TGTGCCAGCAGTGCCGGGTTCAACACCGGGGAGCTGTTTTTT. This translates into CASSAGFNTGELFF.

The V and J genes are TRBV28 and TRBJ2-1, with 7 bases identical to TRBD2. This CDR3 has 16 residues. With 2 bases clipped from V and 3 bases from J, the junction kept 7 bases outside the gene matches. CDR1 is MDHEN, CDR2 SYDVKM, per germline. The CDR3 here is CASSLPGLLNYNEQFF. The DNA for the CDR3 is TGTGCCAGCAGTTTACCGGGACTACTGAACTACAATGAGCAGTTCTTC.

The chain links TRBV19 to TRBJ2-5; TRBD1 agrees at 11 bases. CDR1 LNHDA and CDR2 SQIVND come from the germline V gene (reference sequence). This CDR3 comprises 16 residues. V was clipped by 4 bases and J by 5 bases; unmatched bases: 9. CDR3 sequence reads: CASSSTPDRGLETQYF. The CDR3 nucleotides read TGTGCCAGTAGTAGTACTCCGGACAGGGGGCTGGAGACCCAGTACTTC.

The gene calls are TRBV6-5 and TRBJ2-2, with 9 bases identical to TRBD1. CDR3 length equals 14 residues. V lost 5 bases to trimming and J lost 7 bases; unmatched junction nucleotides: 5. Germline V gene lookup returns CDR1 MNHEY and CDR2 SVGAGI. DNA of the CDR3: TGTGCCAGCAGTCATAGGACAGGGGACGGGGAGCTGTTTTTT. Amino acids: CASSHRTGDGELFF.

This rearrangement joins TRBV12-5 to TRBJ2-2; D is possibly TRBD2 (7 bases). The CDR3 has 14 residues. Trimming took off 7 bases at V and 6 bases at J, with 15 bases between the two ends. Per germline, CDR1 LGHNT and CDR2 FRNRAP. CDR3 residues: CASALGGQSGELFF. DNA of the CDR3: TGTGCTAGTGCCCTCGGGGGGCAGTCCGGGGAGCTGTTTTTT.